The T cell receptor (beta chain) under discussion was sequenced for a study of a mutant IDH1 vaccine in newly diagnosed glioma. Study as a whole: Patients received vaccination from 4-6 weeks after radiotherapy alone, or with temozolomide cycles. An approximately 62% male, around 38% female split and a mean age of about 43 years characterized treated patients.

The sample's time point: week 47, end of study. Vaccination used 300 ug of mutant IDH1 20-mer peptide per dose, with topical imiquimod. Method: immunoSEQ multiplex PCR; TCRdb's copy keeps in-frame clones and lacks some. The data hold about 59,000 clones, with around four fifths observed a single time. As for this clone: Its specificity is not known.

Trimming shortened V by 1 base and J by 4 bases, and 8 bases separated the two germline ends. Germline CDR1 and CDR2: SSHAT and FNYEAQ (reference sequence). The CDR3 loop spans 14 amino acids. The receptor was derived from a man aged 25-45 years with glioma. The chain uses TRBV7-7 and TRBJ1-3; D is uncertain. The specimen comprised PBMCs, sampled from a glioma patient whose treatment included an IDH1 peptide vaccine. The CDR3 sequence: CASSLGSKGNTIYF. For the CDR3, the DNA is TGTGCCAGCAGCTTAGGTTCGAAGGGAAACACCATATATTTT.